Detailed here is one T cell receptor (beta chain). Its antigen is not identified. The CDR3 sequence is 13 residues long. Germline V lookup: CDR1 SGHRS, CDR2 YFSETQ. Trimming removed 5 bases at V and 6 bases at J, with 14 bases between. Profiling relied on immunoSEQ multiplex PCR, and the TCRdb table lists in-frame clones only, not all of them. The sample lists approximately 110,000 clones, around 92% occurring once. These data are taken from a study of T cell responses to AZD1222 COVID-19 vaccine. Second-dose groups at about 4 or about 12 weeks were pooled. Study results and limitations: White British donors predominated, females outnumbered males, and clonal diversity was possibly underestimated. Nearly half of the spike-specific TCRs reportedly recognize variant regions that carry no mutations.

The genes are TRBV5-1 and TRBJ1-1, with D uncertain. The sequencing used peripheral blood, collected 28 days after the second AZD1222 dose. This TCR came from an adult who received the AZD1222 COVID-19 vaccine. In DNA, the CDR3 is TGCGCCAGCAGGACAATTGAAGGGTCTGAAGCTTTCTTT. This gives the protein CASRTIEGSEAFF.